The rows below give T cell receptor beta chains drawn from one sample of a study of cytomegalovirus exposure and HLA in healthy donors. Clones were sequenced by immunoSEQ multiplex PCR, and TCRdb holds only the in-frame ones, with some missing. Of around 170,000 clones listed, more than 65% are singletons. Sequencing used PBMCs. The receptors stem from a man aged 45-60 years in good health and CMV-seronegative. Both conserved end residues are part of each CDR3. Only some rows state a clone size, as once, few, many or a class for expanded clones.

>TRBJ1-1|-|TRBV7-2
CASSFSRDTEAFF
>TRBJ2-1|-|TRBV14
CASSQVAGGFYNEQFF
>TRBJ2-3|-|TRBV5-1
CASSLGGLLLTDTQYF
>TRBJ2-5|-|TRBV7-2
CASSLRQLQETQYF
>TRBJ1-2|-|TRBV30
CAWSPTGVGGYTF
>TRBJ1-1|once|TRBV6-5
CASSYSARLNTEAFF
>TRBJ1-3|-|TRBV29-1
CSVDPTGDGNTIYF
>TRBJ2-3|few|TRBV5-6
CASSLVGVSTDTQYF
>TRBJ2-3|-|TRBV5-1
CASSLTSVRTDTQYF
>TRBJ2-7|-|TRBV18
CASSPGLPYEQYF
>TRBJ2-1|-|TRBV5-1
CASSPVDLAGGRDEQFF
>TRBJ2-7|-|TRBV4-3
CASSQEPGGEQYF
>TRBJ2-1|-|TRBV29-1
CSVEEQQETNNEQFF
>TRBJ2-1|-|TRBV2
CASSVLAHEQFF
>TRBJ2-7|-|TRBV5-4
CASSPGGGRGGPTYEQYF
>TRBJ2-7|-|TRBV4-1
CASSQGTSNSYEQYF
>TRBJ2-3|-|TRBV6-5
CASRRAQFSTDTQYF
>TRBJ1-1|-|TRBV10-3
CAITAYRGSTEAFF
>TRBJ2-6|-|TRBV9
CASSVDRVLTGANVLTF
>-|-|TRBV18
CASHPGQGYEQYF
>TRBJ2-3|once|TRBV20-1
CSALPQDTQYF
>TRBJ2-7|-|TRBV6-5
CASSEGGREQYF
>TRBJ2-5|-|TRBV20-1
CSVVRGETQYF
>TRBJ2-5|-|TRBV4-3
CASSQESQETQYF
>TRBJ1-5|-|TRBV19
CASSPGRGRGAPNQPQHF
>TRBJ2-7|once|TRBV9
CASSGDNYEQYF
>TRBJ1-1|-|TRBV4-3
CASSQGLRGMNTEAFF
>TRBJ2-4|-|TRBV6-1
CASSVPGNIQYF
>TRBJ1-2|-|TRBV10-3
CAIGTGLYGYTF
>TRBJ2-3|-|TRBV10-1
CASSGDRGGDTQYF
>TRBJ2-3|-|TRBV10-1
CANSDAGRADTQYF
>TRBJ2-3|few|TRBV9
CASSVAPTQGLGTDTQYF
>TRBJ1-4|-|TRBV30
CAWGRQGRGEKLFF
>TRBJ2-2|-|TRBV5-1
CASSLAIGQKTIAGELFF
>TRBJ2-3|-|TRBV29-1
CSAAPGQDTDTQYF
>TRBJ2-7|once|TRBV11-3
CASSGRTGFEQYF
>TRBJ2-5|-|TRBV7-2
CASSFPGTVRETQYF
>TRBJ1-6|-|TRBV6-5
CASNAGVDSPLHF
>TRBJ2-2|once|TRBV18
CASSPFLQTGAQGTGELFF
>TRBJ2-7|few|TRBV5-4
CASSLGQGPSGYEQYF